The rows below give T cell receptor beta chains drawn from one sample of a study of regulatory dendritic cells for organ transplantation. Profiled with immunoSEQ multiplex PCR; TCRdb holds only in-frame clones, not every one. Of thousands of clones listed, about two thirds are singletons. Their antigen targets remain unknown. Sequencing input: memory CD4+ T cells from blood cultured with dendritic cells. The receptors come from a human donor in good health. Each CDR3 is given without its conserved first and last residue. Fields, in order: J gene, V gene, CDR3 length, CDR3 protein.

TRBJ2-5	TRBV11-3	13	ASSLDRQAQETQY
TRBJ2-2	TRBV7-9	13	ASSLEGGYTGELF
TRBJ2-6	TRBV7-6	17	ASSSNLAGGLSGANVLT
TRBJ2-1	TRBV7-8	15	ASSLAASVTGGPRMF
TRBJ1-4	TRBV5-1	13	ASSLLQGRVEKLF
TRBJ1-4	TRBV18	13	ASSPDRAREEKLF
TRBJ2-1	TRBV5-4	12	ASSSPGLVSEQF
TRBJ2-1	TRBV11-2	13	ASSLVPNSYNEQF
TRBJ1-6	TRBV4-3	15	ASSQDRGTVNNSPLH
TRBJ2-7	TRBV6-5	13	ASSSARGGPYEQY
TRBJ2-1	TRBV4-2	13	ASSQEMGSYNEQF
TRBJ2-3	TRBV6-1	13	ASRAGQGWSNTQY
TRBJ2-3	TRBV9	14	ASSEGPTGGTDTQY
TRBJ1-4	TRBV6-5	13	ASSPAPATNEKLF
TRBJ2-3	TRBV5-1	16	ASSLIPGGARSPDTQY
TRBJ2-4	TRBV11-2	13	ASSLSYGKENIQY
TRBJ2-3	TRBV12-2	14	ASRLGLAGGIDTQY
TRBJ1-1	TRBV25-1	9	ASSRNTEAF
TRBJ2-7	TRBV28	12	ASGGGNHPYEQY
TRBJ1-5	TRBV5-5	13	ASSSAGQGGKPQH
TRBJ1-3	TRBV11-3	12	ASSLVTSGNTIY
TRBJ2-5	TRBV7-9	17	ASSPREDRGLGYGKTQY
TRBJ1-2	TRBV10-3	14	AISEIDKLANYGYT
TRBJ2-1	TRBV5-1	13	ASSLSAGSYNEQF
TRBJ2-7	TRBV5-1	10	ASSLGGQEQY
TRBJ2-3	TRBV5-8	12	ASSFRLITDTQY
TRBJ2-6	TRBV19	16	ASSSYKTGPSGANVLT
TRBJ2-7	TRBV15	13	ATSRDGTARYEQY
TRBJ2-3	TRBV5-1	14	ASSSSVGGAVDTQY
TRBJ1-4	TRBV27	12	ASSSPGGGEKLF
TRBJ2-2	TRBV5-5	13	ASSLGGGPTGELF
TRBJ1-3	TRBV11-3	12	ASSSPGQGDTIY
TRBJ1-1	TRBV18	13	ASSPSGQGITEAF
TRBJ2-7	TRBV5-1	15	ASSYQGTSGGSYEQY
TRBJ1-1	TRBV7-7	13	ASSFYRVRDTEAF
TRBJ1-1	TRBV7-9	11	ASSPGGNTEAF
TRBJ2-7	TRBV4-3	13	ASSRGQGPSYEQY
TRBJ1-5	TRBV15	13	ATSPTGGAAQPQH
TRBJ1-1	TRBV27	11	ASSKPPGGEAF
TRBJ1-2	TRBV5-4	12	ASSFLRTGDGYT
TRBJ2-1	TRBV4-3	13	ASSQDRTYYNEQF
TRBJ2-2	TRBV11-3	13	ASSSVRSNTGELF
TRBJ1-6	TRBV6-1	11	ASFTGFNSPLH
TRBJ1-4	TRBV2	11	ASSRRGSEKLF
TRBJ2-1	TRBV11-3	13	ASRQDSGVGNEQF
TRBJ2-7	TRBV4-1	13	ASSQDLDSAYEQY
TRBJ2-5	TRBV25-1	10	SVRGVKETQY
TRBJ2-2	TRBV2	11	ASRDRGPGELF
TRBJ1-5	TRBV2	12	ASSGQGARQPQH